This passage covers 27 T cell receptor beta chains from one sample sequenced in a study of T-cell memory formation after mild COVID-19. TCRdb passed the 5' RACE reads through MiXCR, listing each CDR3 protein once. The sample records 350,000 or so distinct CDR3 sequences, over 10% being singletons. The sequenced material came from PBMCs or a T cell subset sorted from them (not recorded which). The source of these receptors is a man aged 18 to 35 who had mild COVID-19 (a few samples of this study predate the infection). Cell type and time point are not known.

This clonotype was recorded at least ten times. V usage is TRBV5-5 and J usage is TRBJ1-4; the D gene is possibly TRBD1 (6 bases). The CDR3 runs to 16 residues. V gave up 0 bases and J gave up 6 bases, with 15 bases separating them. Germline V gives CDR1 SGHKS, CDR2 YYEKEE (reference sequence). The CDR3 region is CASSLAPGRGDEKLFF. The CDR3 DNA reads as TGTGCCAGCAGCTTGGCTCCAGGCAGGGGTGATGAAAAACTGTTTTTT. The variable domain in full, with the rest retrieved from reference TRBV5-5 and TRBJ1-4, is DAGVTQSPTHLIKTRGQQVTLRCSPISGHKSVSWYQQVLGQGPQFIFQYYEKEERGRGNFPDRFSARQFPNYSSELNVNALLLGDSALYLCASSLAPGRGDEKLFFGSGTQLSVL.

This clonotype has more than one count but fewer than ten. The chain joins TRBV11-2 to TRBJ1-1; D perhaps matches TRBD1 (5 bases). The length of the CDR3 is 15 residues. V lost 5 bases, J lost 0 bases, and 13 bases lay in between. Germline CDR1 and CDR2: SGHAT and FQNNGV. The CDR3 loop reads CASSPGGVMNTEAFF. CDR3 sequence (DNA): TGTGCCAGCAGCCCAGGAGGGGTTATGAACACTGAAGCTTTCTTT.

Concerning this clonotype itself: One junction end disagrees with the germline gene, perhaps due to a read error. The rearrangement uses TRBV7-6 and TRBJ2-7; 7 bases agree with TRBD2. CDR3 length equals 14 residues. The germline V gene has CDR1 SGHVS and CDR2 FNYEAQ. The CDR3 spells CASSPSGNSHEQYF. The CDR3, as DNA: TGTGCCAGCAGCCCAAGCGGGAACTCCCACGAGCAGTACTTC.

The sample holds a few counts of this clonotype. V is TRBV18 and J is TRBJ2-1, with D perhaps TRBD2 (5 bases). V was shortened by 3 bases and J by 1 base, with 16 bases between the two germline ends. This CDR3 contains 17 residues. Germline V lookup: CDR1 KGHSH, CDR2 LQKENI. The CDR3 nucleotides are TGTGCCAGCTCACCGACCAAGCGGCCCCGTTCCTACAATGAGCAGTTCTTC. Its protein is CASSPTKRPRSYNEQFF.

This chain uses TRBV19 with TRBJ2-5, with 7 nucleotides matching TRBD2. J lost 4 bases, V lost 5 bases, and 10 bases had no gene match. The CDR3 has 15 amino acids. Germline V gene sequence: CDR1 LNHDA, CDR2 SQIVND (reference sequence). The CDR3 bases are TGTGCCAGTAGTTATACCGGGACTACTCTAGAGACCCAGTACTTC. This translates into CASSYTGTTLETQYF.

The CDR3 loop is CASSLAITDTQYF. The CDR3 bases are TGTGCCAGCAGCTTGGCGATCACAGATACGCAGTATTTT. The rearrangement links TRBV5-4 to TRBJ2-3; D remains unclear. Germline CDR1 is SGHNT and CDR2 is YYREEE (reference sequence). There are 13 residues in the CDR3. The V gene lost 0 bases and the J gene lost 2 bases, with 4 bases spanning the gap.

This clonotype has a single count. This sequence joins TRBV7-8 and TRBJ2-3, with TRBD2 as a possible D gene (7 bases). The CDR3 contains 16 residues. CDR1 and CDR2 (germline): SGHVS, FQNEAQ. The V end was cut by 7 bases, the J end by 6 bases, with 23 bases between. The CDR3 DNA sequence: TGTGCCAGCAAGTCCCACTGGGGGGGCCCAGGGGATACGCAGTATTTT. Translating gives CASKSHWGGPGDTQYF.

The chain uses TRBV7-9 and TRBJ1-5; D might be TRBD1 (5 bases). V was trimmed by 4 bases and J by 0 bases, leaving 7 bases between them. Germline V gene data show CDR1 as SEHNR and CDR2 as FQNEAQ (reference sequence). CDR3 size: 14 residues. DNA for the CDR3: TGTGCCAGCAGCTCAGGGCCTAGCAATCAGCCCCAGCATTTT. Residues: CASSSGPSNQPQHF.

This clonotype has more than one count but fewer than ten. The chain uses TRBV14 and TRBJ1-1; D is perhaps TRBD1 (5 bases). This CDR3 has 13 amino acids. The V end lost 4 bases, the J end lost 4 bases, and 10 bases lay between the germline ends. Germline CDR1 reads SGHDN; CDR2 reads FVKESK. The CDR3 sequence is CASSPQGLTEAFF. In nucleotides, the CDR3 is TGTGCCAGCAGCCCTCAGGGTCTCACTGAAGCTTTCTTT.

The chain is built from TRBV7-2 and TRBJ2-1, with TRBD1 matching 8 bases. Germline assignment: CDR1 SGHTA and CDR2 FQGNSA. The junction had 7 bases not matched to a gene; V was cut back by 8 bases and J by 7 bases. The CDR3 extends over 13 amino acids. CDR3 bases: TGTGCCAGCGGTCAGGACAGGGCAAATGAGCAGTTCTTC. Amino acids: CASGQDRANEQFF.

V gene TRBV28 combines with J gene TRBJ1-1; D may be TRBD1 (6 bases). Germline CDR1 and CDR2: MDHEN and SYDVKM. Trimming left V 3 bases short and J 5 bases short, with 10 bases between. This CDR3 spans 13 amino acids. The CDR3 bases are TGTGCCAGCAGTTTGGGGGCCCCTACTGAAGCTTTCTTT. This translates into CASSLGAPTEAFF.

Only a few counts were recorded for this clonotype. CDR3 coding DNA: TGCGCCAGCAGCATAACAGCGGGGGGCAATGAGCAGTTCTTC. Translation gives CASSITAGGNEQFF. The rearrangement joins TRBV5-1 to TRBJ2-1; TRBD2 aligns across 9 bases. V lost 4 bases and J lost 6; bases outside the gene matches: 5. The CDR3 covers 14 residues. Germline V CDR1 and CDR2: SGHRS, YFSETQ.

V gene TRBV7-9 combines with J gene TRBJ1-2, with D tentatively TRBD1 (6 bases). CDR3 length: 16 amino acids. V was shortened by 4 bases and J by 4 bases, with 19 bases between the two germline ends. Germline assignment: CDR1 SEHNR and CDR2 FQNEAQ (reference sequence). The CDR3 sequence is CASSSSIWTAAYGYTF. The CDR3 DNA sequence: TGTGCCAGCAGCTCCTCTATCTGGACAGCCGCCTATGGCTACACCTTC.

This rearrangement joins TRBV20-1 to TRBJ1-2; D is unresolved. Trimming shortened V by 6 bases and J by 3 bases, and 8 bases separated the two germline ends. There are 11 residues in the CDR3. The germline V gene encodes CDR1 DFQATT and CDR2 SNEGSKA (reference sequence). The CDR3 loop is CSALDDYGYTF. CDR3 sequence (DNA): TGCAGTGCCCTGGACGACTATGGCTACACCTTC.

The rearrangement uses TRBV14 and TRBJ2-5; perhaps TRBD1 as D (5 bases). CDR1 and CDR2 from the germline V gene are SGHDN and FVKESK. The ends were cut back, 3 bases at V and 0 bases at J, with 14 bases in the middle. The CDR3 spans 16 residues. Written as DNA, the CDR3 is TGTGCCAGCAGCCAGGGGCAGGATTGGTACCAAGAGACCCAGTACTTC. Amino acids: CASSQGQDWYQETQYF.

This chain uses TRBV20-1 with TRBJ1-5; 10 bases map to TRBD1. Per germline, CDR1 DFQATT and CDR2 SNEGSKA (reference sequence). The V and J ends lost 6 bases and 2 bases, in that order; junction bases with no gene match: 13. The CDR3 has 17 residues. The CDR3 protein is CSAPRTGGITGNQPQHF. The CDR3 region has the DNA TGCAGTGCCCCCCGGACAGGGGGTATAACGGGCAATCAGCCCCAGCATTTT.

This clonotype was detected a few times. The chain joins TRBV4-2 to TRBJ2-1; 15 bases agree with TRBD2. V shed 7 bases, J shed 10 bases, and the junction held 8 bases outside the gene matches. This CDR3 has 15 residues. Germline V gene data show CDR1 as LGHNA and CDR2 as YNFKEQ. CDR3 residues: CASTRTSGGEGEQFF. The CDR3 nucleotides are TGTGCCAGCACCAGGACTAGCGGGGGGGAAGGGGAGCAGTTCTTC.

This clonotype came up many times. The genes are TRBV5-1 and TRBJ1-3; D ambiguous. The CDR3 is made up of 14 amino acids. Trimming removed 0 bases from V and 3 bases from J, with 7 bases in between. Germline V gives CDR1 SGHRS, CDR2 YFSETQ. CDR3 loop: CASSLDPVGNTIYF. The CDR3 DNA follows: TGCGCCAGCAGCTTGGACCCGGTTGGAAACACCATATATTTT.

This clonotype has just a few counts. This chain joins TRBV29-1 and TRBJ2-6, with D unresolved. Germline V gene data show CDR1 as SQVTM and CDR2 as ANQGSEA. Deletions cut 1 base from V and 0 bases from J, with 4 bases between. The CDR3 is made up of 14 amino acids. The CDR3: CSVEAYSGANVLTF. CDR3 nucleotide sequence: TGCAGCGTTGAAGCCTACTCTGGGGCCAACGTCCTGACTTTC.

This clonotype was seen more than once but under ten times. This rearrangement joins TRBV20-1 to TRBJ2-3, with D hard to call. V lost 3 bases to trimming and J lost 6 bases, with 7 bases between them. The CDR3 has 11 amino acids. Germline CDR1 DFQATT, CDR2 SNEGSKA (reference sequence). The CDR3 DNA reads TGCAGTGCTAGGTGGGCTGATACGCAGTATTTT. Translating it yields CSARWADTQYF.

This clonotype was seen at least ten times. J is TRBJ1-2 and V is TRBV20-1, with 8 bases lining up with TRBD1. This CDR3 has 14 amino acids. CDR1 and CDR2 (germline): DFQATT, SNEGSKA (reference sequence). V lost 5 bases to trimming and J lost 4 bases; unmatched junction nucleotides: 9. CDR3 in DNA: TGCAGTGCTGGCGACAGGGGTGTCGGCTATGGCTACACCTTC. This sequence encodes CSAGDRGVGYGYTF.

There are a few counts of this clonotype. The chain uses TRBV3-1 and TRBJ2-2, with TRBD2 matching over 7 bases. The CDR3 is made up of 15 amino acids. CDR1 and CDR2 (germline): LGHDT, YNNKEL (reference sequence). Trimming cost V 1 base and J 3 bases; bases outside gene matches: 2. Here the CDR3 DNA reads TGTGCCAGCAGCCAAGGCGGGGGTTACACCGGGGAGCTGTTTTTT. Translation: CASSQGGGYTGELFF. The full variable domain, completed using reference TRBV3-1 and TRBJ2-2, is DTAVSQTPKYLVTQMGNDKSIKCEQNLGHDTMYWYKQDSKKFLKIMFSYNNKELIINETVPNRFSPKSPDKAHLNLHINSLELGDSAVYFCASSQGGGYTGELFFGEGSRLTVL.

This sequence joins TRBV6-5 and TRBJ1-2, with 7 bases lining up with TRBD1. Germline V gene data show CDR1 as MNHEY and CDR2 as SVGAGI. CDR3 length equals 13 residues. Trimming cost V 6 bases and J 4 bases; bases outside gene matches: 5. In DNA, the CDR3 is TGTGCCAGCAGGGAGACAGGGAGCTATGGCTACACCTTC. Its protein product is CASRETGSYGYTF.

This clonotype was recorded once. The chain's CDR3 is CATRAGSSGNTIYF. The CDR3 bases are TGTGCCACCCGGGCGGGAAGCTCTGGAAACACCATATATTTT. V gene TRBV15 combines with J gene TRBJ1-3; D unresolved. CDR3 length: 14 residues. Germline loops: CDR1 LNHNV, CDR2 YYDKDF (reference sequence). Between the trimmed V and J ends, which lost 8 bases and 0 bases, there was a span of 11 bases.

This clonotype has a handful of counts. The chain links TRBV7-8 to TRBJ2-7, with D possibly TRBD2 on 6 matching bases. The CDR3 contains 13 residues. Germline-derived CDR1 and CDR2 are SGHVS and FQNEAQ. V was pared by 8 bases and J by 2 bases, with 13 bases between. The CDR3 here is CASRAGGTYEQYF. CDR3 DNA sequence: TGTGCCAGCCGGGCCGGGGGAACCTACGAGCAGTACTTC.

The rearrangement joins TRBV28 to TRBJ2-7; D may be TRBD1 (6 bases). This CDR3 is built from 13 residues. Trimming took 5 bases from V and 4 from J, leaving 12 bases between them. The V gene's germline CDR1 is MDHEN and CDR2 SYDVKM. The CDR3 loop reads CASSQQGLYEQYV. The CDR3 DNA reads TGTGCCAGCAGTCAACAGGGTCTATACGAGCAGTACGTC.

The rearrangement links TRBV6-2 or TRBV6-3 to TRBJ1-5; D not certain. Between the trimmed V and J ends, which lost 4 bases and 5 bases, there was a span of 9 bases. This CDR3 is built from 13 residues. The germline V gene has CDR1 MNHEY and CDR2 SVGEGT. The chain's CDR3 is CASSSRLYQPQHF. CDR3 bases: TGTGCCAGCAGTTCTCGACTATATCAGCCCCAGCATTTT.